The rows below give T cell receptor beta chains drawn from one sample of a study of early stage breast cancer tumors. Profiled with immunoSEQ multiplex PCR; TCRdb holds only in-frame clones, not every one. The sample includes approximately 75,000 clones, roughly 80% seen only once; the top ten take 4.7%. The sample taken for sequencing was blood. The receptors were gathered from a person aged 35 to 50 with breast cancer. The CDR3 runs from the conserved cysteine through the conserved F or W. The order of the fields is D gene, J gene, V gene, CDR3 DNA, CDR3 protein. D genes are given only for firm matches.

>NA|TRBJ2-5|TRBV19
TGTGCCAGTAGGTCTAGCGACCAAGAGACCCAGTACTTC
CASRSSDQETQYF
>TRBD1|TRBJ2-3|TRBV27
TGTGCCAGCAGTATCCGACAGGGGGTGGGAGATACGCAGTATTTT
CASSIRQGVGDTQYF
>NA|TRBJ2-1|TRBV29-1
TGCAGCGCCCAATCTAGCACTAGCTCCTACAATGAGCAGTTCTTC
CSAQSSTSSYNEQFF
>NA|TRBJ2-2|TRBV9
TGTGCCAGCAGCGCGCAGGGGGGAGGGCCCAACGGGGAGCTGTTTTTT
CASSAQGGGPNGELFF
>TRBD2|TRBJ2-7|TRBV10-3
TGTGCCATCAGTGACGGGACTAGCGATTACGAGCAGTACTTC
CAISDGTSDYEQYF
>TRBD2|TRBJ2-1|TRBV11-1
TGTGCCAGCAGCTTAGGGACTAGCGGGAGGAATGAGCAGTTCTTC
CASSLGTSGRNEQFF
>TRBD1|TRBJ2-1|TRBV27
TGTGCCAGCCTTCCCGGACAGGGAGAGTATGAGCAGTTCTTC
CASLPGQGEYEQFF
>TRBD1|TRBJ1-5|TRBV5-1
TGCGCCAGCAGCTCCTCCCGGGACAGGAGTAGCAATCAGCCCCAGCATTTT
CASSSSRDRSSNQPQHF
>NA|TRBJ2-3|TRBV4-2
TGTGCCAGCAGCCATCCCGGGACAGATACGCAGTATTTT
CASSHPGTDTQYF
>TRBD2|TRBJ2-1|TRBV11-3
TGTGCCAGCAGCTTAAGCGGGACTGCGAATGAGCAGTTCTTC
CASSLSGTANEQFF